This T cell receptor (beta chain) emerged from a study of blood T cell repertoires in COVID-19. On the study more broadly: Acute and convalescent COVID-19 specimens originated in the United States, Italy and Spain. The analysed material was cDNA or gDNA that came from T cells, B-cell-depleted T cells, or PBMCs.

The germline V gene encodes CDR1 SNHLY and CDR2 FYNNEI. V gave up 3 bases and J gave up 2 bases, with 8 bases separating them. The CDR3 covers 15 residues. This clone appeared a single time. Authors' analysis steps: Estimates of nucleated cell counts were drawn from the amplification of reference gene primers. Only in-frame clones appear in the TCRdb table, and some are missing; sequencing was by immunoSEQ multiplex PCR. V and J calls and clone size are those listed in that table; D and trimming were worked out from the DNA. This sample has 100,000 to 150,000 clones, with over 75% found just once. The rearrangement joins TRBV2 to TRBJ2-6, with D maybe TRBD2 (5 bases). Sequencing was done on a sample of peripheral blood. This receptor was obtained from a woman aged 60-70 years with acute or convalescent COVID-19. CDR3 DNA sequence: TGTGCCAGCAGTGACCGGAGGCCTGGGGCCAACGTCCTGACTTTC. This codes for CASSDRRPGANVLTF.